These 3 T cell receptor beta chains share one sample of origin, sequenced in a study of blood T cell repertoires in COVID-19. Sequenced by immunoSEQ multiplex PCR; TCRdb stores in-frame clones only, minus some. The data show 20,000 to 25,000 clones, roughly 87% seen once. The sequenced sample consisted of peripheral blood. The source of these receptors is a human donor with active COVID-19. The donor label of this sample is uncertain.

The chain links TRBV6-2 or TRBV6-3 to TRBJ1-5; TRBD1 aligns across 7 bases. The CDR3 sequence is 15 residues long. Germline assignment: CDR1 MNHEY and CDR2 SVGEGT. V lost 4 bases and J lost 3; bases outside the gene matches: 6. In DNA form, the CDR3 reads TGTGCCAGCAGTTCTAGGGGGCTAGTCAATCAGCCCCAGCATTTT. It is translated as CASSSRGLVNQPQHF.

This clone has just one count. CDR3 DNA: TGTGCCAGCAGCGTAGTGGACAGCGGGAACACTGAAGCTTTCTTT. The encoded protein is CASSVVDSGNTEAFF. The chain links TRBV9 to TRBJ1-1, with D tentatively TRBD1 (6 bases). Trimming shortened V by 0 bases and J by 1 base, and 10 bases separated the two germline ends. Germline assignment: CDR1 SGDLS and CDR2 YYNGEE. The CDR3 consists of 15 residues.

This rearrangement joins TRBV9 to TRBJ2-5, with D maybe TRBD1 (5 bases). Trimming left V 4 bases short and J 5 bases short, with 15 bases between. CDR1 and CDR2 (germline): SGDLS, YYNGEE. The CDR3 consists of 14 residues. CDR3 sequence reads: CASSLGLPVETQYF. For the CDR3, the DNA is TGTGCCAGCAGCTTGGGGCTCCCAGTGGAGACCCAGTACTTC.